Following are 2 T cell receptor beta chains from one sample sequenced in a study of ipilimumab plus nivolumab after autologous stem cell transplantation. Assay used: immunoSEQ multiplex PCR; TCRdb lists only in-frame clones, some missing. Of around 13,000 clones in the sample, roughly 73% were seen once. This sample comprised PBMCs, obtained in a trial of ipilimumab plus nivolumab as post-transplant consolidation. The receptors come from a male donor with diffuse large B-cell lymphoma.

The chain links TRBV5-8 to TRBJ2-3, with TRBD1 matching 7 bases. The ends lost 0 bases at V and 3 bases at J; junction bases unmatched: 4. Germline CDR1 reads SGHTS; CDR2 reads YDEGEE. The CDR3 runs to 15 residues. In nucleotides, the CDR3 is TGTGCCAGCAGCTTGGAGGGGGCTCGGACAGATACGCAGTATTTT. Translated, it gives CASSLEGARTDTQYF.

This chain connects TRBV4-1 to TRBJ1-5; D unresolved. The V and J ends lost 4 bases and 10 bases respectively, with 14 bases between them. The CDR3 length is 13 residues. The germline V gene has CDR1 MGHRA and CDR2 YSYEKL. The CDR3 DNA reads as TGCGCCAGCAGCCTAGACCCCTGGAGACCCCAGCATTTT. It codes for CASSLDPWRPQHF.